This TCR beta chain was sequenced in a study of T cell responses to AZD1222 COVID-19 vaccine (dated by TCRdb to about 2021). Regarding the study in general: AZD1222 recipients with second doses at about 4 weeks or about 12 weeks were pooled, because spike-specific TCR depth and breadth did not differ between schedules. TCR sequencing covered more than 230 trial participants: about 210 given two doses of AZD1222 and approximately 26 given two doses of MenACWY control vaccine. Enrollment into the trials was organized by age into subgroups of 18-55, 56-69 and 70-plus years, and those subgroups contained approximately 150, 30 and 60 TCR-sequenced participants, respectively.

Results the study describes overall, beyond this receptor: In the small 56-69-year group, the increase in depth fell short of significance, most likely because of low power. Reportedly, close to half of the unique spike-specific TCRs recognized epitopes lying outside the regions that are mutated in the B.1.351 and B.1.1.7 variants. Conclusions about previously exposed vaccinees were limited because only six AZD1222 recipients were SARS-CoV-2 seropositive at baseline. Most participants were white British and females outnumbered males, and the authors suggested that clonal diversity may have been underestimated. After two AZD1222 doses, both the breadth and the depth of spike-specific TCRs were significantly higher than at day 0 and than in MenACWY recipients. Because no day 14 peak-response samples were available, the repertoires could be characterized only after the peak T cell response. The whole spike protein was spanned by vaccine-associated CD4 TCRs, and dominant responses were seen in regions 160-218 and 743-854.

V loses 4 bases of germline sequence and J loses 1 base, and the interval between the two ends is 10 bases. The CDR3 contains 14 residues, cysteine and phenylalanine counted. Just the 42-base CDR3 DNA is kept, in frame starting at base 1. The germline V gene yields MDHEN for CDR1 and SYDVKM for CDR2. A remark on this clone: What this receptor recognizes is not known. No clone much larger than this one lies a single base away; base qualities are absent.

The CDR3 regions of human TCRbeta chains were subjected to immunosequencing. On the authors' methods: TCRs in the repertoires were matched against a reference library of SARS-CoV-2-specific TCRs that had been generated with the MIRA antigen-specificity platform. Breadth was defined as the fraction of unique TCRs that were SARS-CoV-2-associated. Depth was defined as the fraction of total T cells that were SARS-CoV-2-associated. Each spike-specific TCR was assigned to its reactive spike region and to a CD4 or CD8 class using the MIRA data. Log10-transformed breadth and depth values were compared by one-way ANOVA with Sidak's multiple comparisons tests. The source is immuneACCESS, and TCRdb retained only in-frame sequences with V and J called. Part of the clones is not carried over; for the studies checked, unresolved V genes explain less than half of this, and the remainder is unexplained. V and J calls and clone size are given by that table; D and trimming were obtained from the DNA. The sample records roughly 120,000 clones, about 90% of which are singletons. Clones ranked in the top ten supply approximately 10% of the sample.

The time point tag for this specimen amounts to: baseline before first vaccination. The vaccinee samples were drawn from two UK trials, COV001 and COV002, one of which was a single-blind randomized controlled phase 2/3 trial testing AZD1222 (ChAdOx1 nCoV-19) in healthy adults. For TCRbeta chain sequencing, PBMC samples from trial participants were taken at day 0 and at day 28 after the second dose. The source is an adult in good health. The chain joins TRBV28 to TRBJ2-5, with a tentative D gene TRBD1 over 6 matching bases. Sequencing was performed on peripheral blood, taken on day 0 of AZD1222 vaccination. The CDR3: CASSYGQLQETQYF. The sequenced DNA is TGTGCCAGCAGTTACGGACAGCTCCAAGAGACCCAGTACTTC. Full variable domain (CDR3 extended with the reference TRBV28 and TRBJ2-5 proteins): DVKVTQSSRYLVKRTGEKVFLECVQDMDHENMFWYRQDPGLGLRLIYFSYDVKMKEKGDIPEGYSVSREKKERFSLILESASTNQTSMYLCASSYGQLQETQYFGPGTRLLVL.